The entry below gives a single TCR beta chain sequence along with its context. Its antigen is not yet known. No much larger clone is present one base from it, and per-base qualities are unavailable. For sequencing of the TCRbeta CDR3 region, genomic DNA was extracted from the sorted cells. The immunoSEQ Assay was used to sequence the TCRbeta CDR3 regions. The clones in this table, taken by TCRdb from immuneACCESS, are in-frame only. Not every clone is retained; where verified, under half of the shortfall comes from an unresolved V gene, and the cause of the rest is unknown. For this sample the table gives more than 55,000 clones, of which roughly 82% were detected only once. The ten largest clones capture about 6% of the sample. This entry belongs to a study of OX40 agonist ivuxolimab in advanced cancers. About the study as a whole: Ivuxolimab was a fully human IgG2 agonistic monoclonal antibody targeting the costimulatory receptor OX40 (CD134). A male proportion of 70% to 90% and a mean age of around 60 years, ranging from about 20 to 80, were recorded for the dose-escalation cohort. The point of sequencing TCRbeta in the periphery was to test whether ivuxolimab changed TCR sequence diversity and drove clonal T-cell expansion. Partial responses occurred in three dose-escalation patients: two with cutaneous melanoma and one with hepatocellular carcinoma. Intravenous ivuxolimab was administered to patients every 2 weeks at six dose levels: 0.01, 0.1, 0.3, 1.5, 3 and 10 mg/kg. Of the approximately 50 dose-escalation patients, hepatocellular carcinoma was present in some 19, melanoma in approximately 15, renal cell carcinoma in 9 and head and neck cancer in 9. The paper describes the monotherapy dose-escalation part (N ≈ 49 patients) of the phase I trial of ivuxolimab. Prior anti-PD-1, anti-PD-L1 or anti-CTLA-4 therapy was permitted, and about 40% of dose-escalation patients had received checkpoint inhibitors.

The trial excluded patients who had a history of autoimmune disease or who were on systemic immunosuppression. Peripheral blood for TCR sequencing was collected from all dose cohorts at baseline, on cycle 4 day 1, and on cycle 7 day 1. Samples were obtained from an open-label, multicenter, first-in-human phase I dose-escalation trial of ivuxolimab. Adults with locally advanced or metastatic melanoma, renal cell carcinoma, hepatocellular carcinoma or head and neck squamous cell carcinoma were enrolled in the trial. Before TCR sequencing, CD4+ and CD8+ T cells were separately sorted from peripheral blood. Study-wide findings and limitations: After ivuxolimab, expanded clones were on average more numerous among CD8+ T cells than among CD4+ T cells. At doses of 0.1 to 3.0 mg/kg, clonal expansion of both CD4+ and CD8+ T cells in blood was seen between baseline and week 6. Low levels of normalized T-cell clonal expansion were also seen in some patients who did not respond. The antigen specificity of the clonally expanded peripheral T cells was not determined. In partial responders in the 0.1-3.0 mg/kg groups, normalized peripheral clonal expansion was found to be among the lowest, especially among CD8+ T cells.

From cysteine to phenylalanine, the CDR3 is 14 amino acids long. CDR3 DNA only is kept here, 42 bases in frame from base 1. V loses 3 bases, J loses 1 base, and the germline ends lie 9 bases apart. From a lookup of the germline V gene (reference sequence), CDR1 and CDR2 are LNHDA and SQIVND. Source: CD4+ or CD8+ T cells sorted from blood, taken in a trial of the OX40 agonist ivuxolimab. Recombination connected TRBV19 to TRBJ2-5; a tentative D call is TRBD1 (6 bases match). The origin of this receptor is an adult with an advanced solid tumor such as melanoma, head and neck, liver or kidney cancer. The CDR3: CASSIPGAQETQYF. In nucleotide form, the sequence is TGTGCCAGTAGTATCCCAGGGGCCCAAGAGACCCAGTACTTC.